The clone carrying this TCR beta chain was counted ten times or more. The data were taken from a study of T-cell reconstitution after alpha-beta-depleted transplantation in children. Trimming pared 2 bases from V and 4 bases from J, leaving 8 bases between. In germline, CDR1 is SGHAT, CDR2 FQDESV (reference sequence). The CDR3 spans 14 residues. The authors prepared the TCRbeta library with unique molecular identifiers. TCRdb fed the PCR reads into MiXCR, producing one record per CDR3 protein. Among tens of thousands of distinct CDR3 sequences listed, approximately 7.4% were seen once. The chain links TRBV11-1 to TRBJ1-4; D remains unclear. The sequence derives from a human donor who donated a stem cell graft to a child with acute lymphoblastic leukemia. The sample consisted of PBMCs from the stem cell graft donor, taken from the stem cell graft. CDR3 bases: TGTGCCAGCAGCTTATCAGAGTTTAATGAAAAACTGTTTTTT. As protein: CASSLSEFNEKLFF.